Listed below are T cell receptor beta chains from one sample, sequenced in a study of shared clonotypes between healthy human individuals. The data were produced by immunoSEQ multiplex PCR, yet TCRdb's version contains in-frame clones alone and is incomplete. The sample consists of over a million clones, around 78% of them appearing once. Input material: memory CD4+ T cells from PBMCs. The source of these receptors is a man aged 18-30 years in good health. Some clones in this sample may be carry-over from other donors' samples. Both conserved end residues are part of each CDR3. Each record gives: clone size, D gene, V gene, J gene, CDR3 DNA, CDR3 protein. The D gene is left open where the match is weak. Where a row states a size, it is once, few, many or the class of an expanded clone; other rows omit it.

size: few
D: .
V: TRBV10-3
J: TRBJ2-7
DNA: TGTGCCAGCAGCGGTGGGGGCTACGAGCAGTACTTC
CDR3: CASSGGGYEQYF

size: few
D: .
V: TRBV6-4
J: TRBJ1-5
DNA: TGTGCCAGCAGTGATTTCGTACAGGACAGTAGCAATCAGCCCCAGCATTTT
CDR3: CASSDFVQDSSNQPQHF

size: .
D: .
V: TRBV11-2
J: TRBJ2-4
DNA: TGTGCCACTCGTGCAATAGCCAAAAACATTCAGTACTTC
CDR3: CATRAIAKNIQYF

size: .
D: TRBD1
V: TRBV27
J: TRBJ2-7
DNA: TGTGCCAGCAGTCCCAGGGGGACAGGGACTTACTACGAGCAGTACTTC
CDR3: CASSPRGTGTYYEQYF

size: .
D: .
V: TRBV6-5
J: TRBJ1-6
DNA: TGTGCCAGCAGTTACTCAAGGGCTTCACCCCTCCACTTT
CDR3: CASSYSRASPLHF

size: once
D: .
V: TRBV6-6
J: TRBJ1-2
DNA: TGTGCCAGCAGTTACGGGACGAACTATGGCTACACCTTC
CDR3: CASSYGTNYGYTF

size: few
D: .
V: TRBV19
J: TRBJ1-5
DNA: TGTGCCAGTAGTATAAGGGGGGCGCGTCAGCCCCAGCATTTT
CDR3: CASSIRGARQPQHF

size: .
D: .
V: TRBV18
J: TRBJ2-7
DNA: TGTGCCAGCTCCACGACAGGCAGCCCCTCCTACGAGCAGTACTTC
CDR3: CASSTTGSPSYEQYF

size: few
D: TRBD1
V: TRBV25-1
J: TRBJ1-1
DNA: TGTGCCAGCAGTGATACAGGGGAAACTGAAGCTTTCTTT
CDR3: CASSDTGETEAFF

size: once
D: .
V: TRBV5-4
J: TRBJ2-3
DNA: TGTGCCAGCAACCAGGGACGTAGGGGGAGCACAGATACGCAGTATTTT
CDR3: CASNQGRRGSTDTQYF

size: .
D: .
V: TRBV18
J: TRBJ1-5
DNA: TGTGCCAGCTCACCCCTGGGCGGGCTCAATCAGCCCCAGCATTTT
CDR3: CASSPLGGLNQPQHF

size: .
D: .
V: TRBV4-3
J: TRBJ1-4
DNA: TGCGCCAGCAGCCAAAAACCCGGGGGCTCTGCAACTAATGAAAAACTGTTTTTT
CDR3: CASSQKPGGSATNEKLFF

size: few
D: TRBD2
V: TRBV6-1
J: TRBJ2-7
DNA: TGTGCCAGCAGAACTAGCGGAGGCTACGAGCAGTACTTC
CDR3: CASRTSGGYEQYF

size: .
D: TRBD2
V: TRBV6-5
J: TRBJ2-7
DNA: TGTGCCAGCACCCCTGCGGGGACTAGCGAAGCCGAGCAGTACTTC
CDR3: CASTPAGTSEAEQYF

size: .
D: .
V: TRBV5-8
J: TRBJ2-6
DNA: TGTGCCAGCAGCTTGGCAACCTCGACAGGGGCCAACGTCCTGACTTTC
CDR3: CASSLATSTGANVLTF

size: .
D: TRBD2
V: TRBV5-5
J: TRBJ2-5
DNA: TGTGCCAGCAGCCCTAGCGGGAGGGCATGGGAGACCCAGTACTTC
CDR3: CASSPSGRAWETQYF

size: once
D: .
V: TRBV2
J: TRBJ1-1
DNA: TGTGCCAGCAGGGGGCAAGTTGGCACTGAAGCTTTCTTT
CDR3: CASRGQVGTEAFF

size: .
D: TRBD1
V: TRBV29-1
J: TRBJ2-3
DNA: TGCAGCGTTGTTGGGGCAGGGGGATGGGCAGATACGCAGTATTTT
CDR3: CSVVGAGGWADTQYF

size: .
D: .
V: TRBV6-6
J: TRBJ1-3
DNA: TGTGCCAGCAGCATTACCTCTGGAAACACCATATATTTT
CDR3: CASSITSGNTIYF

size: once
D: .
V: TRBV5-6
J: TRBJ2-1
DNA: TGTGCCAGCAGCTTGGAGTCTAGTTTCAATGAGCAGTTCTTC
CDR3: CASSLESSFNEQFF

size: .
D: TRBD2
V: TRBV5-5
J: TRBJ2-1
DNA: TGTGCCAGCAGCTTGGGGCTAGCGGGCAATGAGCAGTTCTTC
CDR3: CASSLGLAGNEQFF

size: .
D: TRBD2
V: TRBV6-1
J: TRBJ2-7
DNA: TGTGCCAGCAGTGAGGGACTAGCGGGCACCTACGAGCAGTACTTC
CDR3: CASSEGLAGTYEQYF

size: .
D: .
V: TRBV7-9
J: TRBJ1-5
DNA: TGTGCCAGCAGCGGAGGGGGCAATCAGCCCCAGCATTTT
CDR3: CASSGGGNQPQHF

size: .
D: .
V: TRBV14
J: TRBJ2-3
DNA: TGTGCCAGCAGCTTTTCCACAGATACGCAGTATTTT
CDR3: CASSFSTDTQYF

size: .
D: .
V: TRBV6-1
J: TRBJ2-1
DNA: TGTGCCTCCCACACGGGGCTGGGGAGTGGGGTGCAGTTCTTC
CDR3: CASHTGLGSGVQFF

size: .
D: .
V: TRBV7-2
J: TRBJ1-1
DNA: TGTGCCAGCAGCGAACCAGGAGAAGCTTTCTTT
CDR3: CASSEPGEAFF

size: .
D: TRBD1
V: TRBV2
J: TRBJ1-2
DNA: TGTGCCAGCAGTAGTGAACAGGGGTATGGCTACACCTTC
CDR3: CASSSEQGYGYTF

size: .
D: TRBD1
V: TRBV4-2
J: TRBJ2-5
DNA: TGTGCCAGCAGCCAAGATCAGGGGGCGCGTCAAGAGACCCAGTACTTC
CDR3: CASSQDQGARQETQYF

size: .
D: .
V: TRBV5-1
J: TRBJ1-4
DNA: TGCGCCAGCAGCTTCAGGGGAACTGCAACTAATGAAAAACTGTTTTTT
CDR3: CASSFRGTATNEKLFF

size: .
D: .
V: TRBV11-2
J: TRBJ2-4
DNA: TGTGCCAGCAGCTTAGTAGAGAAAGCCAAAAACATTCAGTACTTC
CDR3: CASSLVEKAKNIQYF

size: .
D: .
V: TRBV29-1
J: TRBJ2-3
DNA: TGCAGCGTTGAAATCCGCACAGATACGCAGTATTTT
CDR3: CSVEIRTDTQYF

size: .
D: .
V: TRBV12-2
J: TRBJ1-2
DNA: TGTGCAAGTCGCTTAGGGGACAGGGGAAACTATGGCTACACCTTC
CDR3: CASRLGDRGNYGYTF

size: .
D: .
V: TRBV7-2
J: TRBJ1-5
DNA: TGTGCCAGCACCCTTATTCGGGGGCGTCAGCCCCAGCATTTT
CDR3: CASTLIRGRQPQHF

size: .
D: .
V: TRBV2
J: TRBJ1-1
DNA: TGTGCCAGCAGGACCGGTGCCGAGGACACTGAAGCTTTCTTT
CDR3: CASRTGAEDTEAFF

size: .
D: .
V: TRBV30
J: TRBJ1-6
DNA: TGTGCCTGGAGCACCGATCCCGGGGGCTCACCCCTCCACTTT
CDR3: CAWSTDPGGSPLHF

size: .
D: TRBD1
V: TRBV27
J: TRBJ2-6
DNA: TGTGCCAGCAGTTTATTGGGCCGGACAGGGACTGGGGCCAACGTCCTGACTTTC
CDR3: CASSLLGRTGTGANVLTF

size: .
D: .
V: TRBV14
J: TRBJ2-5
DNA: TGTGCCAGCAGCCACACGACGGGGGCAACCCAAGAGACCCAGTACTTC
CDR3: CASSHTTGATQETQYF

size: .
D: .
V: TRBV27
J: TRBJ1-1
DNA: TGTGCCAGCAGTTCCCCGTCGCGACAGCGGAACACTGAAGCTTTCTTT
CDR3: CASSSPSRQRNTEAFF